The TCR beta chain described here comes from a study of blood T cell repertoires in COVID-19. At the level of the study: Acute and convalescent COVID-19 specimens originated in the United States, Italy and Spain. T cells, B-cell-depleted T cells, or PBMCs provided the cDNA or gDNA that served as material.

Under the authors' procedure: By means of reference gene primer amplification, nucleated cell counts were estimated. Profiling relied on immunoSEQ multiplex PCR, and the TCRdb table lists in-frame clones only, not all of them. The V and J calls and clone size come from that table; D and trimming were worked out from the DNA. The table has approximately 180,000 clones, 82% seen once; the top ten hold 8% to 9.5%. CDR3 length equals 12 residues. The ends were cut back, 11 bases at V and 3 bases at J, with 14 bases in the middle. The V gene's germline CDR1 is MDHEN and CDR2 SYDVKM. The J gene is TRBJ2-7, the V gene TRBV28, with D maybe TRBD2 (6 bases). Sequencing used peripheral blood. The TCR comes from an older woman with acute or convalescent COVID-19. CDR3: CAATGLRYEQYF. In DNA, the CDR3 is TGTGCCGCGACGGGACTCCGCTACGAGCAGTACTTC.